This T cell receptor beta chain originates from a study of blood T cell repertoires in COVID-19 (dated by TCRdb to 2020 to 2022). The study in broad terms: Samples from collaborators originated in the United States, Italy and Spain and spanned both the acute and convalescent phases of COVID-19. A freely available public database, intended as a resource for researchers studying the immune response to SARS-CoV-2, is where the repertoires were released. A de-identified subject ID, COVID-19 status, age in years and sex were almost always included in the sample metadata. Where HLA class I and class II types were available, the types were taken from metadata supplied by the sample provider, not from assay-based typing. The material from the prospective study consisted of cDNA or gDNA derived from T cells, B-cell-depleted T cells, or PBMCs. The samples were drawn from the first 160 participants of the ongoing ImmuneRACE study and from 1,254 subjects provided by 6 global collaborators. Subjects who had been exposed to COVID-19, were actively infected with it, or had recovered from it provided the deeply sampled blood TCRbeta repertoires that made up the dataset. General conclusions and limits of the study: Clinical and demographic metadata were provided uncurated, with the amount varying by source and participant.

Each collaborating institution followed its own protocols to collect whole blood in K2EDTA tubes. For TCRbeta analysis, collaborators shipped samples as frozen whole blood, isolated PBMCs, or DNA extracted from either of those sample types. Based on the germline V gene, the CDR1 and CDR2 sequences are SGHNT and YENEEA. Relative to germline, V is 1 base shorter and J is 3 bases shorter, with 7 bases between their ends. Taken from cysteine to phenylalanine, the CDR3 has 14 residues. CDR3 DNA only is kept here, 42 bases in frame from base 1. As concerns this clone: This clone's antigen is unknown. No quality values exist for individual bases; no much larger clone is one base distant.

TCRbeta CDR3 regions were amplified from genomic DNA by means of the immunoSEQ Assay, a bias-controlled multiplex PCR. The original pipeline was this. The number of nucleated cells in each sample was estimated by amplification of reference gene primers within the assay. To quantify the absolute abundance of each unique TCRbeta CDR3 rearrangement, sequence reads were collapsed and filtered. For each sample, productive Simpson clonality was calculated as the square root of Simpson's diversity index over productive rearrangements. The source is immuneACCESS, and TCRdb retained only in-frame sequences with V and J called. Part of the clones is not carried over; for the studies checked, unresolved V genes explain less than half of this, and the remainder is unexplained. Clone size and the V and J calls come from that table; the DNA yielded D and trimming. Present in this sample are 85,000 to 120,000 clones, roughly 82% of which were seen just once. Around 4.5% of the sample belongs to the ten largest clones.

The origin of this receptor is a human donor in a cohort sampled during active COVID-19. The sequence joins TRBV11-3 to TRBJ2-1; perhaps TRBD1 is the D gene, with 5 bases matching. The sample taken for sequencing was peripheral blood. The nucleotides read TGTGCCAGCAGCTTAGGGCAGGGCTACAATGAGCAGTTCTTC. Its translation reads: CASSLGQGYNEQFF.